Each of the 16 T cell receptor beta chains below was sequenced from the same sample in a study of human T cells and chemical hapten exposure. TCRdb used MiXCR to reprocess the RACE reads, holding one entry per CDR3 protein. Of around 120,000 distinct CDR3 sequences in the sample, around an eighth are singletons; the top ten hold approximately 3%. Time point of the sample: pre-sensitization, week 0. The treatment is: therapeutic diphenylcyclopropenone sensitization with weekly scalp DPC. This material consisted of whole blood, taken in connection with sensitization to the hapten diphenylcyclopropenone (DPC). These receptors came from a woman aged 18-30 years with alopecia areata. Some clones in this sample may be carry-over from other donors' samples.

This clonotype was recorded a few times. The chain has TRBV13 and TRBJ2-1; 7 bases are shared with TRBD2. Germline-derived CDR1 and CDR2 are PRHDT and FYEKMQ (reference sequence). With 5 bases clipped from V and 7 bases from J, the junction kept 5 bases outside the gene matches. This CDR3 spans 13 amino acids. CDR3 amino acids: CASSRGTTNEQFF. CDR3 nucleotide sequence: TGTGCCAGCAGCCGTGGGACTACGAATGAGCAGTTCTTC.

This clonotype was seen many times. The chain has TRBV6-5 and TRBJ1-6; maybe TRBD1 (6 bases). Trimming left V 8 bases short and J 5 bases short, with 10 bases between. CDR1 and CDR2 (germline): MNHEY, SVGAGI. The CDR3 covers 13 residues. The CDR3 DNA follows: TGTGCCAGCCGGGACAAAAATAATTCACCCCTCCACTTT. Translation gives CASRDKNNSPLHF.

J is TRBJ1-5 and V is TRBV7-9; tentatively, D is TRBD1 (5 bases). The V end lost 3 bases, the J end lost 7 bases, and 7 bases lay between the germline ends. This CDR3 comprises 12 residues. Germline V gene sequence: CDR1 SEHNR, CDR2 FQNEAQ (reference sequence). CDR3 bases: TGTGCCAGCAGCTTCGACAGACAGCCCCAGCATTTT. It encodes CASSFDRQPQHF.

This clonotype was seen a handful of times. The V call is TRBV10-2, the J call TRBJ2-6, with D tentatively TRBD1 (5 bases). There are 15 residues in the CDR3. Per the germline V gene, CDR1 is WSHSY and CDR2 is SAAADI. Between the trimmed V and J ends, which lost 3 bases and 0 bases, there was a span of 6 bases. CDR3 protein: CASSEQASGANVLTF. The CDR3 coding sequence is TGCGCCAGCAGTGAACAGGCCTCTGGGGCCAACGTCCTGACTTTC.

Comments on this clonotype: Just one base apart from a much larger clone, this may be a read error. The rearrangement links TRBV12-5 to TRBJ2-1, with 8 bases identical to TRBD2. CDR3 size: 18 residues. Germline CDR1 is LGHNT and CDR2 is FRNRAP. Here the CDR3 reads CASGLVLSGVLSYDEQFF. CDR3 coding DNA: TGTGCTAGTGGTTTGGTCCTTAGCGGGGTCCTCTCCTACGATGAGCAGTTCTTC.

This clonotype turned up a few times. This chain uses TRBV7-2 with TRBJ2-3; D is unclear. This CDR3 region has 14 residues. Trimming removed 6 bases from V and 2 bases from J, with 12 bases in between. Per the germline V gene, CDR1 is SGHTA and CDR2 is FQGNSA. The CDR3 here is CASRYSLATDTQYF. CDR3 nucleotide sequence: TGTGCCAGCAGGTATTCCTTAGCCACAGATACGCAGTATTTT.

The chain combines TRBV7-8 with TRBJ2-3; 7 bases line up with TRBD2. The junction had 9 bases not matched to a gene; V was cut back by 6 bases and J by 0 bases. Germline assignment: CDR1 SGHVS and CDR2 FQNEAQ. The CDR3 is 16 residues long. The chain's CDR3 is CASSSIVGGSTDTQYF. The CDR3 bases are TGTGCCAGCAGTTCAATTGTGGGGGGGAGCACAGATACGCAGTATTTT.

V is TRBV7-9 and J is TRBJ2-5; tentatively, D is TRBD1 or TRBD2 (5 bases each). CDR3 length: 14 residues. Germline V gene lookup returns CDR1 SEHNR and CDR2 FQNEAQ (reference sequence). Trimming stripped 4 bases from V and 6 bases from J, with 15 bases between. The CDR3 here is CASSSTDGAKTQYF. The CDR3 DNA sequence: TGTGCCAGCAGCTCTACGGACGGGGCAAAGACCCAGTACTTC.

This clonotype has more than one count but fewer than ten. The chain couples TRBV5-6 to TRBJ2-5, with 9 positions matching TRBD1. This CDR3 contains 16 residues. The V gene's germline CDR1 is SGHDT and CDR2 YYEEEE. V was pared by 3 bases and J by 1 base, with 7 bases of the junction left unmatched. In nucleotides, the CDR3 is TGTGCCAGCAGCTGGCAGACAGGGGGTGCCCAAGAGACCCAGTACTTC. This sequence encodes CASSWQTGGAQETQYF.

The V call is TRBV20-1, the J call TRBJ2-7; TRBD2 might be the D (6 bases). The CDR3 has 13 amino acids. CDR1 is DFQATT and CDR2 is SNEGSKA in the germline V gene (reference sequence). Trimming pared 6 bases from V and 3 bases from J, leaving 15 bases between. The CDR3 protein is CSAARDSGYEQYF. For the CDR3, the DNA is TGCAGTGCCGCGCGGGATTCAGGCTACGAGCAGTACTTC.

The rearrangement links TRBV18 to TRBJ2-3, with D possibly being TRBD2 (6 bases). CDR1 and CDR2 from the germline V gene are KGHSH and LQKENI. The V and J ends lost 4 bases and 3 bases respectively, with 20 bases between them. CDR3 size: 17 residues. The CDR3 here is CASSRGTMLGSTDTQYF. The DNA for the CDR3 is TGTGCCAGCTCACGCGGGACGATGCTAGGTAGTACAGATACGCAGTATTTT.

The chain carries TRBV7-2 and TRBJ2-3, with 7 bases matching TRBD2. CDR1 is SGHTA, CDR2 FQGNSA, per germline. The CDR3 loop spans 16 amino acids. The J segment lost 8 bases and the V segment lost 4 bases, leaving 15 bases of the junction unmatched. The CDR3 loop is CASSSGLVAGGGTQYF. The CDR3 coding sequence is TGTGCCAGCAGCTCCGGACTAGTGGCGGGTGGAGGTACGCAGTATTTT.

V gene TRBV5-1 combines with J gene TRBJ2-3; 9 bases are shared with TRBD1. V trimming: 2 bases; J trimming: 5 bases; junction bases outside the gene matches: 3. CDR3 length equals 14 residues. Germline CDR1 SGHRS, CDR2 YFSETQ. CDR3 region: CASSLGTGIDTQYF. The CDR3 nucleotides are TGCGCCAGCAGCTTAGGGACAGGGATAGATACGCAGTATTTT.

This sequence joins TRBV11-2 and TRBJ2-5, with 7 bases that match TRBD1. V trimming: 2 bases; J trimming: 5 bases; junction bases outside the gene matches: 5. Germline V gene sequence: CDR1 SGHAT, CDR2 FQNNGV. CDR3 length equals 14 residues. The DNA for the CDR3 is TGTGCCAGCAGCTTACCCCAGGGGGTGGAGACCCAGTACTTC. It encodes CASSLPQGVETQYF.

This clonotype appeared once. The chain combines TRBV7-2 with TRBJ2-3; maybe TRBD2 (5 bases). This CDR3 has 14 residues. The V gene's germline CDR1 is SGHTA and CDR2 FQGNSA. V was clipped by 5 bases and J by 2 bases, with 11 bases between them. DNA of the CDR3: TGTGCCAGCAGCCGAGGACTTGCCACAGATACGCAGTATTTT. Its protein product is CASSRGLATDTQYF.

This clonotype was recorded at least ten times. The CDR3 here is CASSQAGRAKNIQYF. The CDR3 coding sequence is TGTGCCAGCAGCCAAGCAGGGAGGGCCAAAAACATTCAGTACTTC. The chain uses TRBV3-1 and TRBJ2-4; weak D call: TRBD2 (6 bases). CDR1 and CDR2 from the germline V gene are LGHDT and YNNKEL (reference sequence). CDR3 length equals 15 residues. V was shortened by 1 base and J by 1 base, with 8 bases between the two germline ends.